This T cell receptor beta chain was recovered during a study of blood T cell repertoires in COVID-19 (dated by TCRdb to 2019 to 2021). Notes on the research overall: Collaborator samples came from the United States, Italy and Spain and covered acute and convalescent phases of COVID-19. The prospective study material was composed of cDNA or gDNA derived from T cells, B-cell-depleted T cells, or PBMCs. Deeply sampled blood TCRbeta repertoires from subjects exposed to, actively infected with, or recovered from COVID-19 were included in the dataset. A freely available public database, intended as a resource for researchers studying the immune response to SARS-CoV-2, is where the repertoires were released. Samples were obtained from the ongoing ImmuneRACE study (first 160 participants) and from 1,254 subjects provided by 6 global collaborators. The sample metadata nearly always contained a de-identified subject ID, COVID-19 status, age in years and sex. Where available, HLA class I and class II types were taken from metadata supplied by the sample provider and were not determined by assay-based typing. Results the study describes overall, beyond this receptor: Clinical and demographic metadata were provided uncurated, with the amount varying by source and participant.

TCRbeta CDR3 regions were amplified from genomic DNA using the immunoSEQ Assay, a bias-controlled multiplex PCR. The authors' analysis ran thus. Within the assay, amplification of reference gene primers was used to estimate how many nucleated cells each sample contained. To quantify the absolute abundance of each unique TCRbeta CDR3 rearrangement, sequence reads were collapsed and filtered. Productive Simpson clonality was computed per sample as the square root of Simpson's diversity index over productive rearrangements. Held by TCRdb, this immuneACCESS table contains in-frame sequences only and omits some clones. Under half of the omission traces to an unresolved V gene where checked; the cause of the rest is unknown. V, J and clone size derive from that table, while D and trimming were established from the DNA sequence. The sample profile shows 37,000 or so clones; around 81% of them were found once. The ten top clones hold approximately 14% of the sample.

Collaborating institutions collected whole blood in K2EDTA tubes following their own protocols. For TCRbeta analysis, collaborator samples were shipped as frozen whole blood, as isolated PBMCs, or as DNA extracted from either sample type. Note on this clone: Which antigen it targets is not known. Base qualities are not recorded, but no much larger clone differs from it by a single base.

V loses 1 base, J loses 5 bases, and the germline ends lie 12 bases apart. As encoded in the germline V gene, CDR1 is MGHRA while CDR2 is YSYEKL. The CDR3 contains 14 residues, cysteine and phenylalanine counted. The sequence is cut down to CDR3 DNA, 42 bases in frame from base 1. Source material: peripheral blood. The TCR was taken from a human donor in a cohort sampled during active COVID-19. This chain is built from TRBV4-1 and TRBJ2-7; the D gene cannot be named for sure. The CDR3 region reads CASSQGLVRNEQYF. The sequenced DNA: TGCGCCAGCAGCCAAGGGCTAGTGAGGAACGAGCAGTACTTC.